What follows is one T cell receptor (beta chain) and its context. This entry comes from a study of blood T cell repertoires in COVID-19. Data came from immunoSEQ multiplex PCR; TCRdb stores just in-frame clones and leaves some out. Among tens of thousands of clones listed, around nine tenths were seen once. In germline, CDR1 is SGHAT, CDR2 FQNNGV. The V end was cut by 1 base, the J end by 5 bases, with 20 bases between. This CDR3 is 17 amino acids long. The Seattle site enrolled patients during active infection and followed them longitudinally. The specimen sequenced was peripheral blood. The origin of this receptor is a woman aged 55-70 years with COVID-19, enrolled during active disease. The V gene is TRBV11-2, the J gene TRBJ2-5, with D possibly TRBD1 on 5 matching bases. The CDR3 nucleotides read TGTGCCAGCAGCTTAGTCGGGTTCAGGGTTGTTGCTGAGACCCAGTACTTC. It specifies CASSLVGFRVVAETQYF.